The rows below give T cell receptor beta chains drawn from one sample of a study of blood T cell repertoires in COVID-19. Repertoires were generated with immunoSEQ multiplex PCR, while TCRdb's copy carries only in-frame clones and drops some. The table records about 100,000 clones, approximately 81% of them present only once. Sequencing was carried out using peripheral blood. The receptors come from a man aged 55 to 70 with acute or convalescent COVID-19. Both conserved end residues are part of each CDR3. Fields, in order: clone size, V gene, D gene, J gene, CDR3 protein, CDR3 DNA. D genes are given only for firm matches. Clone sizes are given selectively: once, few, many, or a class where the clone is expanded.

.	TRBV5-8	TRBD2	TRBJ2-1	CASSLGLAAYNEQFF	TGTGCCAGCAGCCTAGGACTAGCGGCGTACAATGAGCAGTTCTTC
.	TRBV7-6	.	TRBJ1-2	CASSPGGGFANYGYTF	TGTGCCAGCAGCCCCGGTGGAGGGTTCGCTAACTATGGCTACACCTTC
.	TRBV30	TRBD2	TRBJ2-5	CAWRGGQETQYF	TGTGCCTGGCGGGGGGGACAAGAGACCCAGTACTTC
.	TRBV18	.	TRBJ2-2	CASSPPFDGGTNERGLFF	TGTGCCAGCTCACCACCATTCGACGGCGGAACGAACGAACGAGGGCTGTTTTTT
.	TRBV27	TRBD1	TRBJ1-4	CASGKIGRDRANEKLFF	TGTGCCAGCGGTAAAATCGGTCGGGACAGGGCAAATGAAAAACTGTTTTTT
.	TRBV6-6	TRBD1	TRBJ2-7	CASSSGTGGLYEQYF	TGTGCCAGCAGCTCCGGGACAGGGGGCCTATACGAGCAGTACTTC
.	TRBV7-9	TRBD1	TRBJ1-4	CASSQGDREEKLFF	TGTGCCAGCAGCCAGGGGGACAGGGAGGAAAAACTGTTTTTT
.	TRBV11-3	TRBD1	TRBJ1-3	CASSFGKGTGSSGNTIYF	TGTGCCAGCAGCTTCGGAAAGGGGACAGGCAGCTCTGGAAACACCATATATTTT
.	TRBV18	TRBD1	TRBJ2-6	CASSAGTGGPGANVLTF	TGTGCCAGCTCAGCCGGGACAGGGGGCCCTGGGGCCAACGTCCTGACTTTC
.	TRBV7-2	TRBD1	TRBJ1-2	CASSPGQGLGYTF	TGTGCCAGCAGCCCCGGACAGGGTCTTGGCTACACCTTC
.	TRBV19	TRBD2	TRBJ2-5	CASSLGLAGLKETQYF	TGTGCCAGTAGTCTGGGACTAGCGGGCTTGAAAGAGACCCAGTACTTC
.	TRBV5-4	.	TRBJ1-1	CASSLAAGVEAFF	TGTGCCAGCAGCTTGGCCGCGGGCGTTGAAGCTTTCTTT
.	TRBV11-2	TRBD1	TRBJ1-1	CASSSNWGQGATEAFF	TGTGCCAGCAGCTCCAACTGGGGGCAGGGGGCTACTGAAGCTTTCTTT
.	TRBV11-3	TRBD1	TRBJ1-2	CASSSNRGVQGYTF	TGTGCCAGCAGCTCCAACAGGGGAGTACAGGGCTACACCTTC
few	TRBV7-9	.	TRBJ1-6	CASSRGSQGMNSPLHF	TGTGCCAGCAGCCGGGGTTCACAGGGTATGAATTCACCCCTCCACTTT
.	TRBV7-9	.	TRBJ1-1	CASSPRWGAEAFF	TGTGCCAGCAGCCCCCGATGGGGGGCTGAAGCTTTCTTT
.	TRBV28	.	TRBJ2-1	CASSLHENNEQFF	TGTGCCAGCAGTTTACACGAGAACAATGAGCAGTTCTTC
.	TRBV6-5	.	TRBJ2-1	CASSTSGNEQFF	TGTGCCAGCAGTACTTCTGGTAATGAGCAGTTCTTC
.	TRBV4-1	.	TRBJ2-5	CATQFGETQYF	TGCGCCACCCAATTCGGGGAGACCCAGTACTTC
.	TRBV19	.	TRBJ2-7	CAGSTVPGFGYEQYF	TGTGCCGGTAGTACAGTCCCAGGGTTTGGCTACGAGCAGTACTTC
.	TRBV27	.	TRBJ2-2	CASSLYSNGESSTGELFF	TGTGCCAGCAGTTTATACTCAAATGGTGAATCGAGCACCGGGGAGCTGTTTTTT
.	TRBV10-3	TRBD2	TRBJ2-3	CAISVGGGTDTQYF	TGTGCCATCAGTGTGGGGGGGGGCACAGATACGCAGTATTTT
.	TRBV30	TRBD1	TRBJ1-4	CAWSYRGGEKLFF	TGTGCCTGGAGTTACAGGGGTGGTGAAAAACTGTTTTTT
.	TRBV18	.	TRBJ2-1	CASSPTHYNNEQFF	TGTGCCAGCTCACCGACTCACTATAACAATGAGCAGTTCTTC
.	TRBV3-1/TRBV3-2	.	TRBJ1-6	CASSQVIQGNSPLHF	TGTGCCAGCAGCCAAGTTATACAGGGTAATTCACCCCTCCACTTT
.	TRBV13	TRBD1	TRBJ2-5	CASSLDRGQETQYF	TGTGCCAGCAGCTTAGACAGGGGACAAGAGACCCAGTACTTC
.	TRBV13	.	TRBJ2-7	CASSGGAWLGYEQYF	TGTGCCAGCAGCGGGGGGGCCTGGCTTGGGTACGAGCAGTACTTC
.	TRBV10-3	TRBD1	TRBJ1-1	CAIRRTGQGGTEAFF	TGTGCCATCAGGCGAACTGGACAGGGCGGTACTGAAGCTTTCTTT
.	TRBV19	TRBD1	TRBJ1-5	CASSIGTGAYNQPQHF	TGTGCCAGTAGTATAGGGACAGGGGCCTACAATCAGCCCCAGCATTTT
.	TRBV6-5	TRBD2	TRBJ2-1	CASSFGLAGEGNEQFF	TGTGCCAGCAGTTTTGGACTAGCGGGAGAAGGCAATGAGCAGTTCTTC
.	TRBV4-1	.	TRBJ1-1	CASSQGDRNTEAFF	TGCGCCAGCAGCCAAGGTGACAGGAACACTGAAGCTTTCTTT
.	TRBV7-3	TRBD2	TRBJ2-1	CASSVGTSGPNEQFF	TGTGCCAGCAGCGTCGGGACTAGCGGGCCCAATGAGCAGTTCTTC
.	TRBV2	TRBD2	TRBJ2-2	CASSEAIGLAGTTGELFF	TGTGCCAGCAGTGAAGCCATCGGGCTAGCGGGCACCACCGGGGAGCTGTTTTTT
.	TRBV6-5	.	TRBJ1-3	CASRPGISGNTIYF	TGTGCCAGCAGACCGGGGATCTCTGGAAACACCATATATTTT
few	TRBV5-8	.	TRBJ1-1	CASSRGAEAFF	TGTGCCAGCAGTAGGGGTGCTGAAGCTTTCTTT
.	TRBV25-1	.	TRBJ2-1	CASSDIARVEYNEQFF	TGTGCCAGCAGTGATATAGCCCGAGTGGAATACAATGAGCAGTTCTTC
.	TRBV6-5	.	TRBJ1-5	CATQIKDGYQPQHF	TGTGCCACCCAAATTAAAGACGGGTATCAGCCCCAGCATTTT
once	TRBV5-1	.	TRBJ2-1	CASTPGGYRVDEQFF	TGCGCCAGCACCCCCGGGGGATATAGGGTCGATGAGCAGTTCTTC
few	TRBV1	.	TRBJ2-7	CTSSQEGGTAYQKLKRHEQYF	TGCACCAGCAGCCAAGAAGGCGGGACAGCATATCAGAAACTCAAACGGCACGAGCAGTACTTC
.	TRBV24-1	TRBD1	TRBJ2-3	CATSDTLFTGVDTDTQYF	TGTGCCACCAGTGATACCCTTTTTACAGGGGTAGACACAGATACGCAGTATTTT
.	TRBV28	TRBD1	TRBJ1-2	CASISDRGGGYTF	TGTGCCAGTATATCGGACAGGGGTGGTGGCTACACCTTC
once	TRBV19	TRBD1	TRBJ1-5	CASRDRNQPQHF	TGTGCCAGTCGGGACAGAAATCAGCCCCAGCATTTT
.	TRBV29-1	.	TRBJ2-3	CSVWDTGDTQYF	TGCAGCGTTTGGGACACCGGAGATACGCAGTATTTT
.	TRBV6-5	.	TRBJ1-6	CASRPGSDNSPLHF	TGTGCCAGCAGGCCGGGATCAGATAATTCACCCCTCCACTTT
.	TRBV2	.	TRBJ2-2	CASKKEGNTGELFF	TGCGCCAGCAAAAAGGAGGGGAACACCGGGGAGCTGTTTTTT
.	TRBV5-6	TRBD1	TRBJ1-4	CASSLPGDRANEKLFF	TGTGCCAGCAGCTTACCAGGGGACAGAGCTAATGAAAAACTGTTTTTT
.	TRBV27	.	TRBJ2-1	CASTFSSSYNEQFF	TGTGCCAGCACCTTTTCTAGCTCCTACAATGAGCAGTTCTTC
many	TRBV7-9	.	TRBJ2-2	CASTWGREKTLDTGELFF	TGTGCCAGCACCTGGGGCAGGGAAAAAACTTTGGACACCGGGGAGCTGTTTTTT
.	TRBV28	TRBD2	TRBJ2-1	CAGGTSGTVNEQFF	TGTGCCGGGGGGACTAGCGGGACCGTCAATGAGCAGTTCTTC
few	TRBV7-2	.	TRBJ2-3	CASGTKEGGRGTDTQYF	TGTGCCAGCGGGACTAAAGAGGGGGGGAGAGGGACAGATACGCAGTATTTT
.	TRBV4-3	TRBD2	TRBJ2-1	CASSQGTSGTNEQFF	TGCGCCAGCAGCCAAGGGACTAGCGGGACCAATGAGCAGTTCTTC
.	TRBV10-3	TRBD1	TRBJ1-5	CAISVSGGSQPQHF	TGTGCCATCAGTGTTTCAGGGGGCAGTCAGCCCCAGCATTTT
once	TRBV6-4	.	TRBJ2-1	CASSVDWSYNEQFF	TGTGCCAGCAGTGTTGACTGGTCCTACAATGAGCAGTTCTTC
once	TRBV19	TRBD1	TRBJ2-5	CASRPRQGAGETQYF	TGTGCCAGTAGACCCCGACAGGGGGCAGGGGAGACCCAGTACTTC
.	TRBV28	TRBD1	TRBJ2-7	CASSLFRGRFEQYF	TGTGCCAGCAGTTTATTCAGGGGGCGATTCGAGCAGTACTTC
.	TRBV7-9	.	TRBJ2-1	CASSPRILTGEQFF	TGTGCCAGCAGCCCGAGGATTTTAACGGGTGAGCAGTTCTTC
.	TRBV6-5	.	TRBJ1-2	CATSGGGRANYGYTF	TGTGCCACTTCTGGGGGGGGCCGGGCTAACTATGGCTACACCTTC
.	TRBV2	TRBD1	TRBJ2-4	CASSVGQGTNIQYF	TGTGCCAGCAGTGTGGGACAGGGGACGAACATTCAGTACTTC
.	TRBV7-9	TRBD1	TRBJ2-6	CASSRGTGTGANVLTF	TGTGCCAGCAGCCGCGGGACAGGGACTGGGGCCAACGTCCTGACTTTC
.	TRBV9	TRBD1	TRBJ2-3	CASSPSTGGFGDTQYF	TGTGCCAGCAGCCCCTCGACAGGGGGATTTGGGGATACGCAGTATTTT